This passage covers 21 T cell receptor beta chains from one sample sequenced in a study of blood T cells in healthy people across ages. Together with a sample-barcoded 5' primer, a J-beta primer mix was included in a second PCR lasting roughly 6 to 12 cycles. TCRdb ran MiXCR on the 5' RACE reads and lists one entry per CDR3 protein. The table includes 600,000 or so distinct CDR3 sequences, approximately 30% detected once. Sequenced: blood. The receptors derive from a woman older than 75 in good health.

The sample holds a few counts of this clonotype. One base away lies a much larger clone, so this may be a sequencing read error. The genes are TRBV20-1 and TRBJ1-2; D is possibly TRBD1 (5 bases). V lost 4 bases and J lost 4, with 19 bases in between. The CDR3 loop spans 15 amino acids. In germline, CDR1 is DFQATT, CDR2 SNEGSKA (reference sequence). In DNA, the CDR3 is TGCAGTGCTACCGATGGAGGAGGGACCCTCTATGGCTACACCTTC. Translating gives CSATDGGGTLYGYTF.

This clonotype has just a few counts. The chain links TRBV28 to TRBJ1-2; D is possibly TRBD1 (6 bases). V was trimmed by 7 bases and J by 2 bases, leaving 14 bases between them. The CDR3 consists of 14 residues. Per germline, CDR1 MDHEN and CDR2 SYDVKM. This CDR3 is CASIPGDRNYGYTF. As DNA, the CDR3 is TGTGCCAGCATCCCAGGGGACCGAAACTATGGCTACACCTTC.

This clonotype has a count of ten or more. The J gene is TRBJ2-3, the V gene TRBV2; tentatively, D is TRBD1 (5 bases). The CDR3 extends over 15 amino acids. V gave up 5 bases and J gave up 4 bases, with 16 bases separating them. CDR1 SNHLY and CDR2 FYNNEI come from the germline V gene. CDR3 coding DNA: TGTGCCAGCAGTCAGCGTGGGGCTGAGGCAGATACGCAGTATTTT. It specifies CASSQRGAEADTQYF. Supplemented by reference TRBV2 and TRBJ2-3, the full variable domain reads EPEVTQTPSHQVTQMGQEVILRCVPISNHLYFYWYRQILGQKVEFLVSFYNNEISEKSEIFDDQFSVERPDGSNFTLKIRSTKLEDSAMYFCASSQRGAEADTQYFGPGTRLTVL.

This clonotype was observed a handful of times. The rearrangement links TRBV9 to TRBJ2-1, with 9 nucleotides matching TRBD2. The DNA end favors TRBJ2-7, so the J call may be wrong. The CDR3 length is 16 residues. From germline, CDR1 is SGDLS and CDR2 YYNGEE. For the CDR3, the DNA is TGTGCCAGCAGCGTAGGGGCCAGCGGGGGGTACAATGAGCAGTACTTC. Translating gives CASSVGASGGYNEQYF.

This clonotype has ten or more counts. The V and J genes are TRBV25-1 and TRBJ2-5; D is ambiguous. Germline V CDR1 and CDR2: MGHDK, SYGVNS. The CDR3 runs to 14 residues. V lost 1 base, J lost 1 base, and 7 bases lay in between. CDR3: CASSESLGQETQYF. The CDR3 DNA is TGTGCCAGCAGTGAATCTCTGGGCCAAGAGACCCAGTACTTC.

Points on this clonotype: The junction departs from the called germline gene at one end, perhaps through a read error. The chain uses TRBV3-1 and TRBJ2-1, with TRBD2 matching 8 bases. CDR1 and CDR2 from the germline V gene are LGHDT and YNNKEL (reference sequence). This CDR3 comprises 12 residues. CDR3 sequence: CTSSRGGHEQFF. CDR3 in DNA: TGTACCAGCAGCCGGGGGGGGCATGAGCAGTTCTTC.

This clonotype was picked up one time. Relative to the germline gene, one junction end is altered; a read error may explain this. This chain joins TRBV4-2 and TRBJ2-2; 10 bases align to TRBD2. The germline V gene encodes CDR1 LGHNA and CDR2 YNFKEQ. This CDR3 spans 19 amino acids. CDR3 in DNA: TGTGCCAGCAGCCAAAGAGTCGGAGGGGCTAGCGGGGGTTGCGGGGAGCGGTTTTTT. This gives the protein CASSQRVGGASGGCGERFF.

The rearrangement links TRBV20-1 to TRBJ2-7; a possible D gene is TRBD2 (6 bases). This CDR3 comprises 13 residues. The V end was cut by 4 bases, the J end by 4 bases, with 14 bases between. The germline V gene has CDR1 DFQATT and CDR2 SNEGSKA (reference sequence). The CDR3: CSAKGTSRYEQYF. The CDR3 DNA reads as TGCAGTGCTAAAGGGACTTCCCGGTACGAGCAGTACTTC.

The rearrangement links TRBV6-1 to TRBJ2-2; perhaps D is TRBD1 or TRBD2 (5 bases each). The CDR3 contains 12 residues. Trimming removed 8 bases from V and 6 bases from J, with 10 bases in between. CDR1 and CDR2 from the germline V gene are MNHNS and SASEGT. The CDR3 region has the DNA TGTGCCAGCGGAAGGGGACCCGGGGAGCTGTTTTTT. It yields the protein CASGRGPGELFF.

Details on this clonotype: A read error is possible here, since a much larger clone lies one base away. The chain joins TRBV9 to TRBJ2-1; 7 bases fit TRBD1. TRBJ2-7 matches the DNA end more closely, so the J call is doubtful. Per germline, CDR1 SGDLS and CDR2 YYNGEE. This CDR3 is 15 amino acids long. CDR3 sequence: CASSVEQGRYNEQYF. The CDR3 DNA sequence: TGTGCCAGCAGCGTAGAACAGGGGCGATACAATGAGCAGTACTTC.

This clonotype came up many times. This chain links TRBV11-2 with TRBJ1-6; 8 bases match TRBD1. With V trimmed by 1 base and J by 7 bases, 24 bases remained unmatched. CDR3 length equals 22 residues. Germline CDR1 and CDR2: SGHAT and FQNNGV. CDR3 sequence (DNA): TGTGCCAGCAGCTTAGTACAATTTTGGCAGGGGGCGACCTTTTTGGAGAATTCACCCCTCCACTTT. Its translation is CASSLVQFWQGATFLENSPLHF. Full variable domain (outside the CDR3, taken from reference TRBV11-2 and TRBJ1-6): EAGVAQSPRYKIIEKRQSVAFWCNPISGHATLYWYQQILGQGPKLLIQFQNNGVVDDSQLPKDRFSAERLKGVDSTLKIQPAKLEDSAVYLCASSLVQFWQGATFLENSPLHFGNGTRLTVT.

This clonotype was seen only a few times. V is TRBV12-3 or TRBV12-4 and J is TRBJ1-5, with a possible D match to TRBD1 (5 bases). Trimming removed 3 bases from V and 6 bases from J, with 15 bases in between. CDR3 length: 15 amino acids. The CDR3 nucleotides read TGTGCCAGCAGTTTTACCGGAAGAGGGGTTCAGCCCCAGCATTTT. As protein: CASSFTGRGVQPQHF.

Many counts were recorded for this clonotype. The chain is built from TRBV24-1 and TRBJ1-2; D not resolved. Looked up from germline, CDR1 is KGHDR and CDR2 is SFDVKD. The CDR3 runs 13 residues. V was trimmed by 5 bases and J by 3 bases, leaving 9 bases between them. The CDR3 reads CATSAGGDYGYTF. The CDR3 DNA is TGTGCCACCAGTGCCGGAGGAGACTATGGCTACACCTTC.

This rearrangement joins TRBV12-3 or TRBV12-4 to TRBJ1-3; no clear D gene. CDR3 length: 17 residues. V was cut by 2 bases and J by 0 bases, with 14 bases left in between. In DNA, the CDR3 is TGTGCCAGCAGTTTAATAGTCTGGGAAATCTCTGGAAACACCATATATTTT. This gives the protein CASSLIVWEISGNTIYF.

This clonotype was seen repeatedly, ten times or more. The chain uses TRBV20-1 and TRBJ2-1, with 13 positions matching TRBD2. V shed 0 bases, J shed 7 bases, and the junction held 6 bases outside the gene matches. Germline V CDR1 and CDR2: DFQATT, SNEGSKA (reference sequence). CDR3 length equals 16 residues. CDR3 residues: CSARDYKTSGGNEQFF. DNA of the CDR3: TGCAGTGCTAGAGATTATAAGACTAGCGGGGGGAATGAGCAGTTCTTC.

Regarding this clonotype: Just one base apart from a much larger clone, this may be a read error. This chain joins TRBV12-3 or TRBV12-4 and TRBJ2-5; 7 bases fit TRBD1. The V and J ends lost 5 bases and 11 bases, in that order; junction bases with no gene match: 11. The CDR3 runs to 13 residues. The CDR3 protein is CASSLKTGETQYF. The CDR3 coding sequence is TGTGCCAGCAGTCTAAAAACAGGGGAAACTCAGTACTTC.

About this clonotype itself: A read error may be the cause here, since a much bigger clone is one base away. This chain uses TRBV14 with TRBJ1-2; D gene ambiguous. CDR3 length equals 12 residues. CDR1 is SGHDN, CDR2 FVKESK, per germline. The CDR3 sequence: CTSSHRNYGYTF. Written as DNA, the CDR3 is TGTACCAGCAGCCACCGGAACTATGGCTACACCTTC.

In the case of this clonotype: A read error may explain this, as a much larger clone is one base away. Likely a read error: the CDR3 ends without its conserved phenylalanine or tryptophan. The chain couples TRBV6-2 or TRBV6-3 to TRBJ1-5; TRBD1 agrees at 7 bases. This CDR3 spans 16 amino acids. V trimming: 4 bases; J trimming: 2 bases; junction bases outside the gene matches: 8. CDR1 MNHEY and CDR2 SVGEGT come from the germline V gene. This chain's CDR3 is CASSFTGASGNQPQHV. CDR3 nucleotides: TGTGCCAGCAGTTTCACAGGGGCCTCGGGCAATCAGCCCCAGCATGTT.

The CDR3 DNA sequence: TGTGCCAGTAGTATAGATTGGAGAAGCAATCAGCCCCAGCATTTT. Amino acids: CASSIDWRSNQPQHF. This rearrangement joins TRBV19 to TRBJ1-5; no reliable D call. The germline CDR1 and CDR2 sequences are LNHDA and SQIVND (reference sequence). The ends were cut back, 0 bases at V and 1 base at J, with 7 bases in the middle. This CDR3 contains 15 residues. The entire variable domain, with the rest obtained from reference TRBV19 and TRBJ1-5, is as follows: DGGITQSPKYLFRKEGQNVTLSCEQNLNHDAMYWYRQDPGQGLRLIYYSQIVNDFQKGDIAEGYSVSREKKESFPLTVTSAQKNPTAFYLCASSIDWRSNQPQHFGDGTRLSIL.

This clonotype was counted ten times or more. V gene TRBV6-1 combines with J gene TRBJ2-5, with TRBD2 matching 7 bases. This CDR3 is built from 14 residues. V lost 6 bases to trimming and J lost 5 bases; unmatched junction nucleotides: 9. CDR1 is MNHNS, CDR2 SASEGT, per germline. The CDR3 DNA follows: TGTGCCAGCAGCGATACGTGGCGGGGGGAGACCCAGTACTTC. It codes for CASSDTWRGETQYF.

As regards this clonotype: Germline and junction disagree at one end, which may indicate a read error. The CDR3 bases are TGTGCCAGCAGCCTGGCAGCGGGAGGGCTGGATGAGCGGTTCTTC. It is translated as CASSLAAGGLDERFF. The chain employs TRBV7-9 and TRBJ2-1, with TRBD2 matching 10 bases. The length of the CDR3 is 15 residues. In germline, CDR1 is SEHNR, CDR2 FQNEAQ (reference sequence).